This T cell receptor (beta chain) was obtained from a study of T cells expressing NK-cell markers. Reanalyzing the 5' RACE reads, TCRdb keeps one entry per CDR3 protein, without DNA. There are 350,000 to 500,000 distinct CDR3 sequences in the sample, with about 7.3% held by the top ten. The sample was blood T cells: a sorted CD56 or NKG2C T cell subset, CD4+ or CD8+ T cells, or bulk PBMC T cells (not recorded which). This TCR derives from a woman between 18 and 70 years old in good health.

This chain's CDR3 is CASSPPWLTDTQYF. The rearrangement uses TRBV2 and TRBJ2-3; the D call from TCRdb, TRBD2, cannot be confirmed without DNA. CDR1 and CDR2 (germline): SNHLY, FYNNEI. The CDR3 extends over 14 amino acids.